A selection of T cell receptor beta chains follows, all from one sample in a study of cytomegalovirus exposure and HLA in healthy donors. Assay: immunoSEQ multiplex PCR; the TCRdb copy retains only in-frame clones and omits some. The sample lists fewer than 200,000 clones; about four fifths were seen once. Sequenced: PBMCs. The source of these receptors is a woman aged 18-29 years in good health and CMV-seronegative. The CDR3 runs from the conserved cysteine through the conserved F or W. A D gene is named only where the DNA matches it firmly. A clone size is listed for some rows: how often the clone was seen (once, few, many), or a class if it is expanded.

V	size	J	D	CDR3	DNA
TRBV2	few	TRBJ1-2	-	CASSEGTSYGYTF	TGTGCCAGCAGTGAGGGGACATCCTATGGCTACACCTTC
TRBV7-9	-	TRBJ2-1	TRBD2	CASSGPWLAGLVRQFF	TGTGCCAGCAGCGGGCCTTGGCTAGCGGGACTCGTTAGGCAGTTCTTC
TRBV29-1	-	TRBJ2-1	TRBD1	CSVEALDRDSYNEQFF	TGCAGCGTTGAAGCTCTTGACAGGGACTCCTACAATGAGCAGTTCTTC
TRBV5-1	once	TRBJ1-2	-	CASSPRSVNYGYTF	TGCGCCAGCAGCCCAAGAAGCGTTAACTATGGCTACACCTTC
TRBV5-5	-	TRBJ2-2	TRBD2	CASSRQSLAGHTGELFF	TGTGCCAGCAGCCGACAGTCTCTAGCGGGACACACCGGGGAGCTGTTTTTT
TRBV27	-	TRBJ2-7	TRBD1	CASSLDRSREQYF	TGTGCCAGCAGTTTGGACAGGTCCCGGGAGCAGTACTTC
TRBV11-2	few	TRBJ2-5	TRBD1	CASSLAGGHSTETQYF	TGTGCCAGCAGCTTGGCAGGGGGCCATTCGACGGAGACCCAGTACTTC
TRBV7-3	-	TRBJ2-1	TRBD2	CASSPRLAGGWNEQFF	TGTGCCAGCAGCCCCCGGCTAGCGGGAGGTTGGAATGAGCAGTTCTTC
TRBV5-1	-	TRBJ2-1	TRBD2	CASSPGLAGGMGNEQFF	TGCGCCAGCAGCCCCGGACTAGCGGGAGGGATGGGGAATGAGCAGTTCTTC
TRBV7-8	-	TRBJ2-1	TRBD1	CASSSDRDEQFF	TGTGCCAGCAGCTCAGACAGGGATGAGCAGTTCTTC
TRBV18	-	TRBJ1-1	-	CASSPRDMNTEAFF	TGTGCCAGCTCACCTCGGGATATGAACACTGAAGCTTTCTTT
TRBV29-1	-	TRBJ2-1	TRBD2	CSVEDPGLAVLGSYNEQFF	TGCAGCGTTGAAGACCCGGGACTAGCGGTACTCGGCTCCTACAATGAGCAGTTCTTC
TRBV6-6	-	TRBJ1-5	-	CASSYSSDQPQHF	TGTGCCAGCAGTTACTCTTCGGATCAGCCCCAGCATTTT
TRBV6-4	-	TRBJ2-1	-	CASSPQGYNEQFF	TGTGCCAGCAGTCCGCAGGGGTACAATGAGCAGTTCTTC
TRBV7-9	once	TRBJ1-1	TRBD1	CASSLTGQMNTEAFF	TGTGCCAGCAGCTTAACGGGACAGATGAACACTGAAGCTTTCTTT
TRBV5-4	-	TRBJ2-7	-	CASSPMGGAYEQYF	TGTGCCAGCAGCCCCATGGGGGGAGCGTACGAGCAGTACTTC